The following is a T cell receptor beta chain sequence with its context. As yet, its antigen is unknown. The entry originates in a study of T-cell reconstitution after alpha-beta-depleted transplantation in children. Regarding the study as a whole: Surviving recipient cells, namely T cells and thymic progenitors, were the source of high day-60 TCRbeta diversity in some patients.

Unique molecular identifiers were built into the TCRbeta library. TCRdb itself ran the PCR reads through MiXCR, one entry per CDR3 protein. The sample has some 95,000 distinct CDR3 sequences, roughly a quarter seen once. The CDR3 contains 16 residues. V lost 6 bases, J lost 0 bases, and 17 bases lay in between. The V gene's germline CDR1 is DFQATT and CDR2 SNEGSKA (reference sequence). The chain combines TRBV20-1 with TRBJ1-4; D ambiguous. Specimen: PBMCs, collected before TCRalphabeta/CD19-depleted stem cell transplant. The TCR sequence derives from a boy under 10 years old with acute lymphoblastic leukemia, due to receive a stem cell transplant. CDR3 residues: CSAPLGGFSTNEKLFF. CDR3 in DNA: TGCAGTGCCCCCCTTGGCGGTTTTTCAACTAATGAAAAACTGTTTTTT.